These 27 T cell receptor beta chains came from one sample sequenced in a study of spatial heterogeneity in lung cancer. Indicated time point: sample taken at primary tumor resection. Study conclusions and caveats: Expanded intratumoral alpha and beta TCR counts tracked tumor mutation counts.

TCRdb reprocessed the 5' RACE reads via MiXCR and lists one record per CDR3 protein. The sample consists of approximately 10,000 distinct CDR3 sequences, 4% to 6.5% of them appearing once. Their cognate antigens are unknown. Sequences were derived from lung tumor tissue, sampled at surgery. All receptors come from a male donor with early-stage non-small cell lung cancer.

Judged by abundance, this clonotype is medium-sized. This beta chain is an unintended read in a library built for alpha chains; its size means little. V and J are TRBV11-2 and TRBJ1-1; tentatively, D is TRBD1 (5 bases). V was trimmed by 4 bases and J by 6 bases, leaving 9 bases between them. The germline V gene has CDR1 SGHAT and CDR2 FQNNGV. CDR3 length equals 12 residues. The DNA for the CDR3 is TGTGCCAGCAGCTCACAGGTGGCTGAAGCTTTCTTT. Encoded protein: CASSSQVAEAFF.

This clonotype has at least ten counts. A library made for alpha chains picked up this beta chain off target, so its size means little. The chain joins TRBV7-8 to TRBJ2-3; D is unclear. Looked up from germline, CDR1 is SGHVS and CDR2 is FQNEAQ. V lost 1 base, J lost 3 bases, and 2 bases lay in between. This CDR3 is 12 amino acids long. The DNA of the CDR3 is TGTGCCAGCAGCTTAGGTACAGATACGCAGTATTTT. This gives the protein CASSLGTDTQYF.

This clonotype was seen many times. Because the library targeted alpha chains, this beta chain is an off-target read whose size means little. J is TRBJ1-1 and V is TRBV7-8; no clear D. This CDR3 has 13 residues. Between the trimmed V and J ends, which lost 5 bases and 4 bases, there was a span of 11 bases. The germline CDR1 and CDR2 sequences are SGHVS and FQNEAQ. CDR3 sequence reads: CASSLLVGTEAFF. CDR3 DNA: TGTGCCAGCAGCCTTCTGGTCGGCACTGAAGCTTTCTTT.

In its sample, this clonotype was seen many times. This beta chain lies outside the target of a library built for alpha chains; its clone size means little. The chain couples TRBV5-4 to TRBJ1-2; unclear D gene. V was pared by 4 bases and J by 4 bases, with 17 bases between. The CDR3 is made up of 15 amino acids. The germline gives CDR1 SGHNT, CDR2 YYREEE (reference sequence). The CDR3 loop reads CASSLKERWPYGYTF. CDR3 DNA sequence: TGTGCCAGCAGCCTCAAGGAGAGGTGGCCCTATGGCTACACCTTC.

Many counts were recorded for this clonotype. Being off target in a library aimed at alpha chains, this beta chain has a size of little meaning. This chain links TRBV20-1 with TRBJ2-2; 9 bases agree with TRBD1. This CDR3 is built from 17 residues. The J segment lost 0 bases and the V segment lost 0 bases, leaving 5 bases of the junction unmatched. The germline gives CDR1 DFQATT, CDR2 SNEGSKA (reference sequence). In nucleotides, the CDR3 is TGCAGTGCTAGAGATCCGGGACAGGGCGCGAACACCGGGGAGCTGTTTTTT. It translates to CSARDPGQGANTGELFF.

Ten or more counts support this clonotype. Because the library targeted alpha chains, this beta chain is an off-target read whose size means little. The V gene is TRBV6-1, the J gene TRBJ2-7; a weak D match, TRBD2 (5 bases). CDR1 and CDR2 from the germline V gene are MNHNS and SASEGT. This CDR3 is 15 amino acids long. V lost 4 bases and J 2 bases, leaving 15 bases between the germline ends. The CDR3 here is CASSGREQLTYEQYF. CDR3 nucleotide sequence: TGTGCCAGCAGTGGCCGGGAACAGCTAACCTACGAGCAGTACTTC.

This clonotype was seen repeatedly, ten times or more. Being off target in a library aimed at alpha chains, this beta chain has a size of little meaning. The genes are TRBV18 and TRBJ2-3; D is uncertain. This CDR3 is built from 11 residues. The ends were cut back, 4 bases at V and 5 bases at J, with 4 bases in the middle. From germline, CDR1 is KGHSH and CDR2 LQKENI. CDR3: CASSLIDTQYF. CDR3 bases: TGTGCCAGCTCACTAATAGATACGCAGTATTTT.

This clonotype was recorded at least ten times. The library was built for alpha chains, so this beta chain is an off-target read and its size means little. The chain is built from TRBV7-9 and TRBJ1-1; the D gene is possibly TRBD1 (5 bases). In germline, CDR1 is SEHNR, CDR2 FQNEAQ (reference sequence). The length of the CDR3 is 15 residues. The V end was cut by 4 bases, the J end by 3 bases, with 15 bases between. The CDR3 region has the DNA TGTGCCAGCAGCTCAGGGCCGACGGGGTACACTGAAGCTTTCTTT. Translation: CASSSGPTGYTEAFF.

The table lists this clonotype with many counts. A library made for alpha chains picked up this beta chain off target, so its size means little. DNA for the CDR3: TGTGCCAGCACCTTCACGTCAGGGGGAACTCAGCCCCAGCATTTT. This encodes CASTFTSGGTQPQHF. This chain links TRBV12-3 or TRBV12-4 with TRBJ1-5, with 7 bases that match TRBD1. This CDR3 is built from 15 residues. V was pared by 7 bases and J by 6 bases, with 12 bases of the junction left unmatched.

This clonotype occurred many times. The library was built for alpha chains, so this beta chain is an off-target read and its size means little. The chain joins TRBV5-1 to TRBJ2-1; possible D gene TRBD2, 6 bases. Trimming pared 8 bases from V and 0 bases from J, leaving 15 bases between. CDR1 and CDR2 (germline): SGHRS, YFSETQ. This CDR3 has 15 residues. The CDR3 loop reads CASSYGTYSYNEQFF. DNA of the CDR3: TGCGCCAGTTCGTACGGGACTTACTCCTACAATGAGCAGTTCTTC.

This clonotype is termed medium-sized. The size of this beta chain means little, since it is a stray read in a library made for alpha chains. The rearrangement links TRBV28 to TRBJ1-1, with D maybe TRBD1 (5 bases). The CDR3 contains 15 residues. Germline CDR1 is MDHEN and CDR2 is SYDVKM. V was trimmed by 7 bases and J by 5 bases, leaving 20 bases between them. CDR3 region: CASTSGAGTRTEAFF. The CDR3 DNA reads as TGTGCCAGCACCTCCGGGGCGGGAACGCGGACTGAAGCTTTCTTT.

This clonotype came up many times. Because this beta chain is a stray read in a library intended to capture alpha chains, its abundance should not be given much weight. The gene calls are TRBV6-2 or TRBV6-3 and TRBJ2-1, with 12 bases aligning to TRBD2. The CDR3 runs 18 residues. V gave up 1 base and J gave up 10 bases; unmatched junction bases: 14. Germline CDR1 and CDR2: MNHEY and SVGEGT. The CDR3 DNA is TGTGCCAGCAGTTACTTCCCTCTACTAGCGGGAGGCCGCGGGGAGCAGTTCTTC. The encoded protein is CASSYFPLLAGGRGEQFF.

This clonotype was picked up many times. Because the library targeted alpha chains, this beta chain is an off-target read whose size means little. The chain uses TRBV4-3 and TRBJ2-7, with D possibly matching TRBD1 (6 bases). Germline lookup yields CDR1 LGHNA and CDR2 YSLEER. The CDR3 is 16 residues long. Trimming removed 1 base at V and 0 bases at J, with 13 bases between. CDR3 sequence reads: CASSQGTDTSSYEQYF. The CDR3 region has the DNA TGCGCCAGCAGCCAAGGGACAGATACTAGCTCCTACGAGCAGTACTTC.

This clonotype is medium-sized. This beta chain was picked up by a library intended for alpha chains and is off target, so its count carries little meaning. The rearrangement joins TRBV19 to TRBJ2-1, with D hard to call. Germline loops: CDR1 LNHDA, CDR2 SQIVND (reference sequence). The CDR3 runs 15 residues. Trimming removed 5 bases from V and 4 bases from J, with 15 bases in between. CDR3 in amino acids: CASSVQRLGYNEQFF. Written as DNA, the CDR3 is TGTGCCAGTAGTGTCCAGCGCCTTGGGTACAATGAGCAGTTCTTC.

The table lists this clonotype with many counts. Being off target in a library aimed at alpha chains, this beta chain has a size of little meaning. The chain has TRBV7-8 and TRBJ2-1; 7 nucleotides line up with TRBD2. Germline CDR1 reads SGHVS; CDR2 reads FQNEAQ. The CDR3 is 18 amino acids. V gave up 1 base and J gave up 8 bases; unmatched junction bases: 17. The CDR3 here is CASSLVWGRALVIDEQFF. CDR3 sequence (DNA): TGTGCCAGCAGCTTAGTATGGGGGAGGGCCTTAGTTATTGATGAGCAGTTCTTC.

This clonotype was recorded a few times. This beta chain lies outside the target of a library built for alpha chains; its clone size means little. This chain joins TRBV30 and TRBJ2-2; D is undetermined. Germline assignment: CDR1 GTSNPN and CDR2 SVGIG (reference sequence). Trimming left V 7 bases short and J 6 bases short, with 18 bases between. This CDR3 comprises 14 residues. The CDR3 here is CALKPMGWAGELFF. In DNA form, the CDR3 reads TGTGCCTTAAAACCCATGGGGTGGGCCGGGGAGCTGTTTTTT.

This clonotype was recorded at least ten times. For a library built for alpha chains, this beta chain is a stray read; little rests on its size. This chain uses TRBV5-4 with TRBJ2-5; 9 bases are a match to TRBD1. J lost 3 bases, V lost 5 bases, and 11 bases had no gene match. This CDR3 spans 16 amino acids. From germline, CDR1 is SGHNT and CDR2 YYREEE (reference sequence). The CDR3 sequence: CASRPGVGTGKETQYF. The CDR3 coding sequence is TGTGCCAGCAGGCCGGGAGTGGGGACAGGGAAAGAGACCCAGTACTTC.

This clonotype was detected ten times or more. The library was prepared for alpha chains; this beta chain is a stray read, so its frequency means little. The rearrangement uses TRBV6-1 and TRBJ1-1; TRBD1 aligns across 7 bases. J was trimmed by 8 bases and V by 7 bases; bases with no gene match: 7. This CDR3 contains 12 residues. Looked up from germline, CDR1 is MNHNS and CDR2 is SASEGT. The CDR3 DNA reads as TGTGCCAGCATTGGGACAGCCCTCGAAGCTTTCTTT. Its protein product is CASIGTALEAFF.

Within the sample, this clonotype is medium-sized (0.01 to 0.1%). Being off target in a library aimed at alpha chains, this beta chain has a size of little meaning. V is TRBV30 and J is TRBJ1-2; a weak D match, TRBD1 (5 bases). With 4 bases removed from V and 0 bases from J, the gap between germline ends came to 9 bases. The CDR3 length is 13 residues. CDR1 is GTSNPN, CDR2 SVGIG, per germline (reference sequence). The CDR3 nucleotides read TGTGCCTGGAATCCGACAGCTAACTATGGCTACACCTTC. This codes for CAWNPTANYGYTF.

This clonotype was counted at least ten times. The library was built for alpha chains, so this beta chain is an off-target read and its size means little. V is TRBV6-2 or TRBV6-3 and J is TRBJ2-3, with D perhaps matching TRBD1 or TRBD2 (6 bases each). Per the germline V gene, CDR1 is MNHEY and CDR2 is SVGEGT. This CDR3 region has 15 residues. Trimming stripped 5 bases from V and 2 bases from J, with 14 bases between. CDR3 loop: CASSPARGPTDTQYF. CDR3 coding DNA: TGTGCCAGCAGTCCCGCCCGGGGGCCCACAGATACGCAGTATTTT.

This clonotype has a handful of counts. Found in a library prepared for alpha chains, this beta chain is an off-target read, and its abundance has little meaning. The chain couples TRBV5-6 to TRBJ2-1, with 9 nucleotides matching TRBD2. This CDR3 is built from 15 residues. Looked up from germline, CDR1 is SGHDT and CDR2 is YYEEEE. With V trimmed by 4 bases and J by 9 bases, 11 bases remained unmatched. This CDR3 reads CASSLQAGGRGEQFF. CDR3 DNA: TGTGCCAGCAGCCTGCAAGCGGGAGGTCGGGGTGAGCAGTTCTTC.

As regards this clonotype: This beta chain is an unintended read in a library built for alpha chains; its size means little. The chain joins TRBV30 to TRBJ2-1; D possibly corresponds to TRBD2 (6 bases). Trimming cost V 4 bases and J 0 bases, with 10 bases left between them. In germline, CDR1 is GTSNPN, CDR2 SVGIG (reference sequence). This CDR3 contains 14 residues. CDR3 residues: CAWIGGSSYNEQFF. The DNA for the CDR3 is TGTGCCTGGATAGGAGGGAGCTCCTACAATGAGCAGTTCTTC.

This clonotype was seen at least ten times. Because the library targeted alpha chains, this beta chain is an off-target read whose size means little. V is TRBV6-1 and J is TRBJ2-1, with 9 bases that match TRBD1. V was clipped by 0 bases and J by 9 bases; unmatched bases: 12. This CDR3 spans 17 amino acids. Germline CDR1 is MNHNS and CDR2 is SASEGT. The CDR3 sequence: CASSEAIFLGQGGEQFF. The CDR3 DNA is TGTGCCAGCAGTGAAGCTATTTTTCTGGGACAGGGCGGTGAGCAGTTCTTC.

This clonotype was counted at least ten times. This beta chain lies outside the target of a library built for alpha chains; its clone size means little. CDR3 region: CASSLYPGQGIQETQYF. In DNA form, the CDR3 reads TGTGCCAGCAGTTTATACCCGGGACAGGGGATCCAAGAGACCCAGTACTTC. This rearrangement joins TRBV28 to TRBJ2-5; 10 bases align to TRBD1. The CDR3 has 17 amino acids. Trimming cost V 1 base and J 1 base; bases outside gene matches: 6. Germline V gene lookup returns CDR1 MDHEN and CDR2 SYDVKM.

This clonotype was counted a few times. With the library built for alpha chains, this beta chain is off target and its frequency is not meaningful. The chain recombines TRBV7-2 with TRBJ1-2; 7 bases align to TRBD1. Germline CDR1 reads SGHTA; CDR2 reads FQGNSA. Trimming took 4 bases from V and 5 from J; bases not matched to a gene: 10. This CDR3 has 15 residues. CDR3 coding DNA: TGTGCCAGCAGCTCCCCCGACAGGGCAACGTATGGCTACACCTTC. It is translated as CASSSPDRATYGYTF.

This clonotype is judged medium-sized. Found in a library prepared for alpha chains, this beta chain is an off-target read, and its abundance has little meaning. J is TRBJ2-2 and V is TRBV2; the D is unclear. From germline, CDR1 is SNHLY and CDR2 FYNNEI. This CDR3 has 14 amino acids. The V end was cut by 5 bases, the J end by 5 bases, with 12 bases between. The CDR3: CASSSGSRTGELFF. The CDR3 nucleotides are TGTGCCAGCAGTTCGGGTAGCAGGACCGGGGAGCTGTTTTTT.

This clonotype was counted ten times or more. This beta chain is a stray sequence in a library constructed for alpha chains; its clone size is not meaningful. V and J are TRBV6-1 and TRBJ2-3; possible D gene TRBD1, 5 bases. The germline gives CDR1 MNHNS, CDR2 SASEGT. The V end was cut by 2 bases, the J end by 0 bases, with 9 bases between. There are 15 residues in the CDR3. The CDR3 sequence is CASSEKGISTDTQYF. In DNA form, the CDR3 reads TGTGCCAGCAGTGAAAAGGGGATTAGCACAGATACGCAGTATTTT.